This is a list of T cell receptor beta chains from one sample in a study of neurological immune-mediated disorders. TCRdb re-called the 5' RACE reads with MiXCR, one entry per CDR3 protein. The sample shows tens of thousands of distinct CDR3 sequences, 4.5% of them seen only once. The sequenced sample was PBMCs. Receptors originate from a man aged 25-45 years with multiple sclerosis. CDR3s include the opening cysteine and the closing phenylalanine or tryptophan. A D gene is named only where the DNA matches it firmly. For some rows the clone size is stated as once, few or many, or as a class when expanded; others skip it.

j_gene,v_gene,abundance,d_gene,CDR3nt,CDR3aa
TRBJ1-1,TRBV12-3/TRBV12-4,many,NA,TGTGCCAGCAGTCCATCCATTGAAGCTTTCTTT,CASSPSIEAFF
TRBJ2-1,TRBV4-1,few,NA,TGCGCCAGCAGCCAGCGGGCGGACTCCTACAATGAGCAGTTCTTC,CASSQRADSYNEQFF
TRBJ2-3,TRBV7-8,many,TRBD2,TGTGCCAGCAGCTTGAGGACTAGCGGGGGAACTAGCACAGATACGCAGTATTTT,CASSLRTSGGTSTDTQYF
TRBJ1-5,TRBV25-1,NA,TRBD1,TGTGCCAGCAGTGACAGGGGGATGGTTCAGCCCCAGCATTTT,CASSDRGMVQPQHF
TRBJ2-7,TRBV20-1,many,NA,TGCAGTGCTAGAGATCGGAAGGGGACGGTGGTCTACGAGCAGTACTTC,CSARDRKGTVVYEQYF
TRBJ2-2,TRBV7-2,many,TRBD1,TGTGCCAGCAGGAATGTAGCGGCCCAGGGGGCCGCCGGGGAGCTGTTTTTT,CASRNVAAQGAAGELFF
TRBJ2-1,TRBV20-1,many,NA,TGCAGTGCTCCGTTTAGCGCCCCGCGTGAGCAGTTCTTC,CSAPFSAPREQFF
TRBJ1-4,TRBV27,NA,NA,TGTGCCAGCGGTCCCCTAGCTGACAGTAATGAAAAACTGTTTTTT,CASGPLADSNEKLFF
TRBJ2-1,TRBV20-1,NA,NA,TGCAGTGCTAGAAGCAATGAGCAGTTCTTC,CSARSNEQFF
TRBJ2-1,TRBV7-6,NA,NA,TGTGCCAGCAGCTTAAAAACGGGGGTATACAATGAGCAGTTCTTC,CASSLKTGVYNEQFF
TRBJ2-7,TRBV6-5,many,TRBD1,TGTGCCAGCAGTTACGCTTCCGGGACAGGGAGTTCCCTTGCCTACGAGCAGTACTTC,CASSYASGTGSSLAYEQYF
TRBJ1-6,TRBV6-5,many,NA,TGTGCCAGCAGTTACTCAGGGAACGGTTCACCCCTCCACTTT,CASSYSGNGSPLHF
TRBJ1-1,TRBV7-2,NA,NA,TGTGCCAGCAGCTTAAGGGGCGGGCAGGGCACTGAAGCTTTCTTT,CASSLRGGQGTEAFF
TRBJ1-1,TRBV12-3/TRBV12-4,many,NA,TGTGCCAGCAGAGGTATCAGGGTTTTGAACACTGAAGCTTTCTTT,CASRGIRVLNTEAFF
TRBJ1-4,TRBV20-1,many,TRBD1,TGCAGTGCTAGGAACCCGGACAGGGGTGAAAAACTGTTTTTT,CSARNPDRGEKLFF
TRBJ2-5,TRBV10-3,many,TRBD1,TGTGCCATCAGTGCTTACGGGACAGGGGAAGAGACCCAGTACTTC,CAISAYGTGEETQYF
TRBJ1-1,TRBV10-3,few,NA,TGTGCCACCTCCCTGTTAACGGGGGGCGAGACTGAAGCTTTCTTT,CATSLLTGGETEAFF
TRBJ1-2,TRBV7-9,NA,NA,TGTGCCAGCAGCTTAGGAGAAGGCTACTATGGCTACACCTTC,CASSLGEGYYGYTF
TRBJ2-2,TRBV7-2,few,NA,TGTGCCAGCAGCTCTCCCGGGACCGTCACCGGGGAGCTGTTTTTT,CASSSPGTVTGELFF